This TCR beta chain was observed in a study of CD8+ T cells in alopecia areata. cDNA reverse transcribed from extracted RNA served as the sequencing template. Profiling relied on immunoSEQ multiplex PCR, and the TCRdb table lists in-frame clones only, not all of them. The table lists fewer than 150,000 clones, less than 70% of them singletons. The researchers isolated CD4+ and CD8+ T cells from PBMCs by sorting. V was cut by 0 bases and J by 2 bases, with 8 bases left in between. The CDR3 totals 15 residues. The sequence came from a human donor in good health. This chain connects TRBV23-1 to TRBJ1-5; D perhaps matches TRBD1 (5 bases). TRBV23-1 is assigned to the ORF class and has an uncertain function. Sequenced input: CD4+ T cells sorted from blood. The CDR3 loop is CASSQSPTGNQPQHF. CDR3 DNA: TGCGCCAGCAGTCAATCTCCGACAGGCAATCAGCCCCAGCATTTT.